Following are 18 T cell receptor beta chains from one sample sequenced in a study of tumor-infiltrating lymphocytes in primary liver carcinoma. Bulk tissue was left unsorted, and RNA and DNA were co-extracted from 20-30 mg of it. Researchers generated TCR beta cDNA from approximately 450 ng of total RNA, relying on a constant-region primer. For TCR beta, libraries were produced by three nested multiplex PCR rounds using slightly modified ARM-PCR. The two initial PCR rounds, roughly 10 cycles each, used TRBV1-TRBV30 forward and C-beta reverse primers. TCRdb recomputed calls from the multiplex PCR reads with MiXCR, one row per CDR3 protein. Of 95,000 to 150,000 distinct CDR3 sequences in the sample, around 60% were seen once. The sample consisted of liver tumor tissue from sampling region 1. Subset in this sample: tumor region T1, superior pole. The receptors here all came from a woman aged 55 to 70 with primary liver carcinoma and hepatitis B virus infection.

This clonotype was seen only a few times. CDR3 residues: CASSLVSGGTDTQYF. In DNA form, the CDR3 reads TGTGCCAGCAGCTTGGTTAGCGGGGGCACAGATACGCAGTATTTT. The chain combines TRBV5-5 with TRBJ2-3; 8 positions agree with TRBD2. The CDR3 runs 15 residues. In germline, CDR1 is SGHKS, CDR2 YYEKEE (reference sequence). Germline trimming cut 0 bases from V and 1 base from J; bases unmatched to any gene: 1.

Notes on this clonotype: A much bigger clone sits one base away, suggesting this may be a read error. V and J are TRBV28 and TRBJ2-7; a possible D gene is TRBD1 (6 bases). Germline V gene lookup returns CDR1 MDHEN and CDR2 SYDVKM. CDR3 length equals 14 residues. CDR3 residues: CATSILDRFYEQYF. CDR3 coding DNA: TGTGCCACCAGTATCCTGGACAGATTCTACGAGCAGTACTTC.

This clonotype has a single count. A much larger clone lies one base from this, so it may be a read error. The V call is TRBV10-3, the J call TRBJ2-1; D is possibly TRBD2 (7 bases). The germline V gene has CDR1 ENHRY and CDR2 SYGVKD. The CDR3 is made up of 15 amino acids. This CDR3 reads CGISEGGSVYNEQFF. The CDR3 region has the DNA TGTGGCATCAGTGAGGGGGGGAGTGTTTACAATGAGCAGTTCTTC.

The rearrangement links TRBV5-6 to TRBJ2-1, with no clear D. Germline V gives CDR1 SGHDT, CDR2 YYEEEE. The CDR3 is 15 residues long. V gave up 4 bases and J gave up 4 bases, with 15 bases separating them. Written as DNA, the CDR3 is TGTGCCAGCAGCACACGAATCGCGGCTTACAATGAGCAGTTCTTC. Translated: CASSTRIAAYNEQFF.

In its sample, this clonotype is medium-sized (0.01 to 0.1%). The V call is TRBV5-1, the J call TRBJ2-7; 9 bases line up with TRBD1. V shed 0 bases, J shed 2 bases, and the junction held 6 bases outside the gene matches. The V gene's germline CDR1 is SGHRS and CDR2 YFSETQ. This CDR3 has 16 residues. Here the CDR3 DNA reads TGCGCCAGCAGCTTGGATGGACAGGGGTTGGCCTACGAGCAGTACTTC. Amino acids: CASSLDGQGLAYEQYF.

V and J are TRBV6-6 and TRBJ2-1; D gene ambiguous. CDR1 is MNHNY, CDR2 SVGAGI, per germline (reference sequence). CDR3 length equals 11 residues. CDR3 bases: TGTGTCAACAGTTATAGAACCGAGCAGTTCTTC. Translating gives CVNSYRTEQFF.

The table lists this clonotype with a count of one. A much larger clone is a single base away; this may be a read error. This sequence joins TRBV12-3 or TRBV12-4 and TRBJ1-2; 7 nucleotides match TRBD1. Trimming removed 6 bases from V and 8 bases from J; junction bases left unmatched: 12. CDR3 length: 14 residues. The CDR3 sequence: CASRLQGTRRGYTF. Written as DNA, the CDR3 is TGTGCCAGCAGGCTACAGGGGACGCGTAGGGGCTACACCTTC.

Many counts were recorded for this clonotype. This sequence joins TRBV30 and TRBJ1-2, with D perhaps matching TRBD1 (6 bases). Germline CDR1 and CDR2: GTSNPN and SVGIG (reference sequence). The CDR3 sequence is 16 residues long. V was clipped by 0 bases and J by 4 bases, with 18 bases between them. The CDR3 reads CAWSVSQGVRIYGYTF. The CDR3 DNA sequence: TGTGCCTGGAGTGTTTCACAGGGAGTCCGCATCTATGGCTACACCTTC.

Comments on this clonotype: Sequence at one end of the junction differs from germline and may be a read error. The CDR3 nucleotides read TGTGCCAGCAGCTCTCTCAGGGCTGTTGGCCGGGAGCTGTTATTT. Its translation: CASSSLRAVGRELLF. The rearrangement uses TRBV11-2 and TRBJ2-2; D perhaps matches TRBD2 (6 bases). The CDR3 runs to 15 residues. Germline CDR1 and CDR2: SGHAT and FQNNGV.

On this clonotype itself: At one of its ends the junction is not consistent with the germline gene, which may arise from a read error. Here the CDR3 reads CARSFNPQAGRGNTVYF. DNA of the CDR3: TGTGCCAGAAGCTTTAACCCACAGGCCGGGCGCGGAAACACCGTATATTTT. The rearrangement uses TRBV11-2 and TRBJ1-3, with D perhaps matching TRBD1 (5 bases). The germline gives CDR1 SGHAT, CDR2 FQNNGV. The CDR3 has 17 amino acids. Using reference TRBV11-2 and TRBJ1-3 for the parts outside the CDR3, the full variable domain is EAGVAQSPRYKIIEKRQSVAFWCNPISGHATLYWYQQILGQGPKLLIQFQNNGVVDDSQLPKDRFSAERLKGVDSTLKIQPAKLEDSAVYLCARSFNPQAGRGNTVYFGEGSWLTVV.

In the case of this clonotype: At one of its ends the junction is not consistent with the germline gene, which may arise from a read error. This chain connects TRBV11-2 to TRBJ2-3; 9 nucleotides line up with TRBD2. Germline CDR1 SGHAT, CDR2 FQNNGV. The CDR3 length is 14 residues. The CDR3 protein is CASNPRTSVDTRYF. The CDR3 DNA follows: TGTGCCAGCAACCCCCGGACTAGCGTGGATACGCGGTATTTT. Full variable domain (missing parts from reference TRBV11-2 and TRBJ2-3): EAGVAQSPRYKIIEKRQSVAFWCNPISGHATLYWYQQILGQGPKLLIQFQNNGVVDDSQLPKDRFSAERLKGVDSTLKIQPAKLEDSAVYLCASNPRTSVDTRYFGPGTRLTVL.

This clonotype was seen at least ten times. This rearrangement joins TRBV6-5 to TRBJ2-3; D is perhaps TRBD1 (7 bases). The CDR3 has 14 residues. V shed 6 bases and J shed 3 bases, with 13 bases lying between them. The V gene's germline CDR1 is MNHEY and CDR2 SVGAGI. The CDR3 is CASRNRGGTDTQYF. CDR3 coding DNA: TGTGCCAGCAGAAACAGGGGAGGAACAGATACGCAGTATTTT.

As regards this clonotype: This may be a read error: a much more frequent sequence differs by one nucleotide. The V and J genes are TRBV6-1 and TRBJ2-7; 12 bases agree with TRBD2. CDR3 length: 16 residues. The germline V gene encodes CDR1 MNHNS and CDR2 SASEGT. This CDR3 is CASSGTSGIHGYGQYF. For the CDR3, the DNA is TGTGCCAGCAGTGGGACTAGCGGGATACACGGCTACGGGCAGTACTTC.

The V call is TRBV2, the J call TRBJ2-7, with D perhaps TRBD2 (6 bases). Trimming cost V 7 bases and J 5 bases, with 12 bases left between them. This CDR3 is built from 12 residues. The germline gives CDR1 SNHLY, CDR2 FYNNEI. Written as DNA, the CDR3 is TGTGCCAGCAATAGCGGAGCCAACGAGCAGTACTTC. Its protein is CASNSGANEQYF.

Regarding this clonotype: The junction does not match germline at one end; this may be a read error. The chain is built from TRBV5-4 and TRBJ2-1; D possibly uses TRBD1 or TRBD2 (5 bases each). The CDR3 is 16 residues long. Germline values: CDR1 SGHNT, CDR2 YYREEE (reference sequence). CDR3 residues: CSSSWGTQTLYNERFF. The CDR3 coding sequence is TGTTCCAGCAGCTGGGGGACCCAGACCCTCTACAATGAGCGGTTCTTC.

As concerns this clonotype: Being one base from a much bigger clone, this may be a read error. The chain links TRBV30 to TRBJ1-1; 11 nucleotides line up with TRBD1. CDR1 and CDR2 from the germline V gene are GTSNPN and SVGIG (reference sequence). This CDR3 is built from 16 residues. The J segment lost 5 bases and the V segment lost 3 bases, leaving 11 bases of the junction unmatched. The CDR3 sequence is CAWRSSGQGVRTEAFF. CDR3 sequence (DNA): TGTGCCTGGAGGTCCTCGGGACAGGGGGTGCGGACTGAAGCTTTCTTT.

This clonotype was seen just once. This sequence joins TRBV29-1 and TRBJ2-7; 9 bases fit TRBD1. The CDR3 totals 13 residues. Germline CDR1 reads SQVTM; CDR2 reads ANQGSEA. With 4 bases clipped from V and 5 bases from J, the junction kept 6 bases outside the gene matches. Written as DNA, the CDR3 is TGCAGCGTTGGTGGAACAGGGGGCCACGAGCAGTACTTC. Amino acid sequence: CSVGGTGGHEQYF.

On this clonotype: An end of the junction does not agree with germline; a read error may underlie this. The chain has TRBV11-2 and TRBJ1-2, with 10 bases aligning to TRBD1. Germline CDR1 SGHAT, CDR2 FQNNGV. The CDR3 spans 13 residues. The CDR3 nucleotides are TGTGCCAGCAGCATAGGGACAGGGGATGGCTACGCCTTC. Amino acid sequence: CASSIGTGDGYAF.